These 15 T cell receptor beta chains were all obtained from the same sample, sequenced in a study of T cell repertoires in urothelial bladder cancer. The data were produced by immunoSEQ multiplex PCR, yet TCRdb's version contains in-frame clones alone and is incomplete. The sample shows about 13,000 clones, roughly 65% of them seen only once. The sample was tumor-infiltrating cells from bladder cancer. The origin of the receptors is a human donor with urothelial carcinoma.

This rearrangement joins TRBV7-7 to TRBJ2-5; D perhaps matches TRBD1 (6 bases). This CDR3 has 16 residues. The ends were cut back, 3 bases at V and 3 bases at J, with 17 bases in the middle. Germline V lookup: CDR1 SSHAT, CDR2 FNYEAQ (reference sequence). CDR3 DNA sequence: TGTGCCAGCAGCTTTGGTCAGGGGCGATACAAAGAGACCCAGTACTTC. Its protein product is CASSFGQGRYKETQYF.

This chain connects TRBV7-9 to TRBJ2-5; TRBD2 agrees at 11 bases. With 4 bases clipped from V and 0 bases from J, the junction kept 7 bases outside the gene matches. The CDR3 has 17 amino acids. Germline CDR1 SEHNR, CDR2 FQNEAQ (reference sequence). CDR3 residues: CASSSFSSGGYQETQYF. DNA of the CDR3: TGTGCCAGCAGCTCGTTTTCTAGCGGGGGGTACCAAGAGACCCAGTACTTC.

The chain links TRBV5-1 to TRBJ1-4; no reliable D call. CDR1 SGHRS and CDR2 YFSETQ come from the germline V gene. The V end was cut by 2 bases, the J end by 7 bases, with 15 bases between. CDR3 size: 15 residues. The CDR3 sequence is CASSLGSSTGEKLFF. The CDR3 nucleotides read TGCGCCAGCAGCTTAGGGAGCTCCACCGGTGAAAAACTGTTTTTT. The full variable domain, rest sourced from reference TRBV5-1 and TRBJ1-4, is KAGVTQTPRYLIKTRGQQVTLSCSPISGHRSVSWYQQTPGQGLQFLFEYFSETQRNKGNFPGRFSGRQFSNSRSEMNVSTLELGDSALYLCASSLGSSTGEKLFFGSGTQLSVL.

A single count supports this clone. The V call is TRBV15, the J call TRBJ2-7, with a weak D call TRBD2 (6 bases). Germline V gene data show CDR1 as LNHNV and CDR2 as YYDKDF (reference sequence). V dropped 1 base and J dropped 0 bases, with 10 bases sitting between them. The CDR3 totals 15 residues. CDR3 protein: CATSRGGGSSYEQYV. In DNA form, the CDR3 reads TGTGCCACCAGCAGAGGCGGAGGGAGCTCCTACGAGCAGTACGTC.

The chain has TRBV5-1 and TRBJ1-6; a possible D gene is TRBD1 (5 bases). Germline CDR1 and CDR2: SGHRS and YFSETQ. CDR3 length: 12 residues. V was shortened by 7 bases and J by 10 bases, with 12 bases between the two germline ends. The chain's CDR3 is CASREGPSPLHF. For the CDR3, the DNA is TGCGCCAGCCGCGAGGGACCCTCACCCCTCCACTTT.

V and J are TRBV2 and TRBJ1-3; D may be TRBD1 (6 bases). CDR1 and CDR2 from the germline V gene are SNHLY and FYNNEI. CDR3 length: 12 amino acids. V lost 4 bases and J lost 9, with 10 bases in between. CDR3 DNA: TGTGCCAGCAGTGGACAGGACATCACCATATATTTT. As protein: CASSGQDITIYF.

The V gene is TRBV6-6, the J gene TRBJ1-1; tentative D call: TRBD1 (6 bases). The V and J ends lost 2 bases and 0 bases respectively, with 7 bases between them. Germline assignment: CDR1 MNHNY and CDR2 SVGAGI (reference sequence). CDR3 size: 14 residues. The CDR3 DNA sequence: TGTGCCAGCAGTTACGGGGGCCTGAACACTGAAGCTTTCTTT. It specifies CASSYGGLNTEAFF.

V usage is TRBV7-9 and J usage is TRBJ1-2; 9 nucleotides line up with TRBD1. The germline gives CDR1 SEHNR, CDR2 FQNEAQ (reference sequence). This CDR3 is 15 amino acids long. V lost 5 bases to trimming and J lost 4 bases; unmatched junction nucleotides: 8. CDR3 DNA: TGTGCCAGCAGCAGTACAGGGGGCGCGGTCTATGGCTACACCTTC. This sequence encodes CASSSTGGAVYGYTF. Drawing the rest from reference TRBV7-9 and TRBJ1-2, the complete variable domain is DTGVSQNPRHKITKRGQNVTFRCDPISEHNRLYWYRQTLGQGPEFLTYFQNEAQLEKSRLLSDRFSAERPKGSFSTLEIQRTEQGDSAMYLCASSSTGGAVYGYTFGSGTRLTVV.

V is TRBV15 and J is TRBJ2-1; D call uncertain. Germline-derived CDR1 and CDR2 are LNHNV and YYDKDF (reference sequence). V lost 5 bases, J lost 8 bases, and 16 bases lay in between. The CDR3 sequence is 14 residues long. CDR3 sequence reads: CATSVPPPLYEQFF. DNA for the CDR3: TGTGCCACCAGCGTCCCACCCCCTTTGTATGAGCAGTTCTTC.

V usage is TRBV6-5 and J usage is TRBJ2-6; no definite D call. In germline, CDR1 is MNHEY, CDR2 SVGAGI. The CDR3 sequence is 15 residues long. Trimming stripped 5 bases from V and 5 bases from J, with 13 bases between. This CDR3 is CASSVRQSRANVLTF. CDR3 coding DNA: TGTGCCAGCAGTGTACGACAAAGTCGGGCCAACGTCCTGACTTTC.

This clone was seen only a few times. This rearrangement joins TRBV4-2 to TRBJ1-2; D is undetermined. CDR3 length: 12 amino acids. V lost 1 base and J 2 bases, leaving 2 bases between the germline ends. Germline V gives CDR1 LGHNA, CDR2 YNFKEQ. The CDR3 spells CASSQGNYGYTF. The DNA of the CDR3 is TGTGCCAGCAGCCAAGGGAACTATGGCTACACCTTC.

The chain recombines TRBV19 with TRBJ2-2; D gene uncertain. Trimming removed 7 bases at V and 2 bases at J, with 11 bases between. The CDR3 has 14 residues. CDR1 and CDR2 from the germline V gene are LNHDA and SQIVND (reference sequence). The CDR3 sequence: CASTVSTNTGELFF. The CDR3 DNA reads TGTGCCAGTACCGTCAGTACAAACACCGGGGAGCTGTTTTTT.

V and J are TRBV28 and TRBJ1-1; D is unresolved. CDR1 is MDHEN, CDR2 SYDVKM, per germline. The CDR3 runs 15 residues. Trimming left V 4 bases short and J 0 bases short, with 12 bases between. CDR3 in amino acids: CASSSPAVMNTEAFF. The CDR3 DNA reads as TGTGCCAGCAGTTCCCCGGCGGTTATGAACACTGAAGCTTTCTTT.

The V and J genes are TRBV4-3 and TRBJ2-1; D is uncertain. Germline CDR1 is LGHNA and CDR2 is YSLEER. There are 17 residues in the CDR3. The germline V and J ends were trimmed by 0 bases and 5 bases, with 17 bases remaining between them. CDR3 sequence reads: CASSQDWAGPINNEQFF. The CDR3 DNA sequence: TGCGCCAGCAGCCAAGATTGGGCAGGACCGATTAACAATGAGCAGTTCTTC.

The V and J genes are TRBV6-5 and TRBJ1-1; the match to TRBD1 covers 12 bases. V was pared by 6 bases and J by 4 bases, with 6 bases of the junction left unmatched. This CDR3 region has 15 residues. Germline CDR1 reads MNHEY; CDR2 reads SVGAGI. The CDR3 spells CASRPGTGGATEAFF. DNA of the CDR3: TGTGCCAGCAGGCCCGGGACAGGGGGCGCCACTGAAGCTTTCTTT.